The 4 T cell receptor beta chains below were found in one sample sequenced in a study of T cell changes during pregnancy in multiple sclerosis. The data were produced by immunoSEQ multiplex PCR, yet TCRdb's version contains in-frame clones alone and is incomplete. This table has tens of thousands of clones, approximately 90% appearing once. This specimen consisted of CD8+ T cells from peripheral blood mononuclear cells, obtained after pregnancy. These receptors were taken from a female donor in good health, enrolled as a control in a pregnancy study.

This clone was picked up a small number of times. CDR3 loop: CASSLPEYGGWSSYNEQFF. The CDR3 DNA follows: TGCGCCAGCAGCCTCCCTGAATATGGGGGCTGGAGCTCCTACAATGAGCAGTTCTTC. The chain has TRBV4-3 and TRBJ2-1; tentative D call: TRBD1 (6 bases). Germline V gene sequence: CDR1 LGHNA, CDR2 YSLEER. The V gene lost 4 bases and the J gene lost 0 bases, with 22 bases spanning the gap. This CDR3 has 19 amino acids.

The gene calls are TRBV10-3 and TRBJ2-1, with 13 positions matching TRBD2. The CDR3 is made up of 17 amino acids. The germline CDR1 and CDR2 sequences are ENHRY and SYGVKD. The V gene end was trimmed by 3 bases and the J gene end by 5 bases; junction bases not matched to a gene: 7. The CDR3 sequence: CAISDLTSGGTNNEQFF. In nucleotides, the CDR3 is TGTGCCATCAGTGACCTGACTAGCGGGGGGACTAACAATGAGCAGTTCTTC.

The J gene is TRBJ2-5, the V gene TRBV27; TRBD1 is a possible D gene (6 bases). The CDR3 sequence is 16 residues long. Looked up from germline, CDR1 is MNHEY and CDR2 is SMNVEV (reference sequence). V gave up 3 bases and J gave up 5 bases, with 19 bases separating them. Here the CDR3 reads CASSFIRQGSRETQYF. The CDR3 DNA follows: TGTGCCAGCAGTTTCATTCGGCAGGGGTCGAGGGAGACCCAGTACTTC.

The chain carries TRBV9 and TRBJ2-3; 7 bases agree with TRBD2. The germline V gene encodes CDR1 SGDLS and CDR2 YYNGEE. V shed 7 bases, J shed 0 bases, and the junction held 8 bases outside the gene matches. The CDR3 has 15 residues. CDR3 region: CASGGGLASTDTQYF. DNA of the CDR3: TGTGCCAGCGGGGGGGGACTCGCTAGCACAGATACGCAGTATTTT.